What follows are 5 T cell receptor beta chains derived from one specimen sequenced in a study of OX40 agonist ivuxolimab in advanced cancers. Using immunoSEQ multiplex PCR, the repertoire was profiled, and TCRdb retains in-frame clones only, with some absent. The sample holds tens of thousands of clones, 80% to 95% seen once. Here the sequenced sample was CD4+ or CD8+ T cells sorted from blood, taken in a trial of the OX40 agonist ivuxolimab. Receptors were obtained from an adult with an advanced solid tumor such as melanoma, head and neck, liver or kidney cancer.

The V and J genes are TRBV5-6 and TRBJ2-1, with D perhaps matching TRBD1 or TRBD2 (6 bases each). From germline, CDR1 is SGHDT and CDR2 YYEEEE. The length of the CDR3 is 15 residues. The V gene lost 4 bases and the J gene lost 5 bases, with 16 bases spanning the gap. The CDR3 nucleotides are TGTGCCAGCAGCCCTGGATTCGGGGGCAACAATGAGCAGTTCTTC. Encoded protein: CASSPGFGGNNEQFF.

This clone was found a few times. The chain carries TRBV27 and TRBJ2-1; D may be TRBD1 (6 bases). The germline V gene has CDR1 MNHEY and CDR2 SMNVEV (reference sequence). Trimming cost V 3 bases and J 4 bases, with 19 bases left between them. The CDR3 covers 17 residues. The CDR3 DNA sequence: TGTGCCAGCAGTTTGATATCCGGGACACACCTTTACAATGAGCAGTTCTTC. It encodes CASSLISGTHLYNEQFF.

The chain carries TRBV6-1 and TRBJ2-7; 11 bases fit TRBD1. V was clipped by 6 bases and J by 3 bases; unmatched bases: 1. The CDR3 loop spans 13 amino acids. The V gene's germline CDR1 is MNHNS and CDR2 SASEGT. CDR3 in amino acids: CASRGTGGYEQYF. The CDR3 DNA reads TGTGCCAGCAGGGGGACAGGGGGCTACGAGCAGTACTTC.

This rearrangement joins TRBV18 to TRBJ1-1, with unresolved D. The V end lost 2 bases, the J end lost 3 bases, and 16 bases lay between the germline ends. The CDR3 has 16 residues. CDR1 is KGHSH, CDR2 LQKENI, per germline. The chain's CDR3 is CASSPTPPSRDTEAFF. Here the CDR3 DNA reads TGTGCCAGCTCACCAACGCCCCCGTCAAGGGACACTGAAGCTTTCTTT. Full variable domain (remainder filled in from reference TRBV18 and TRBJ1-1): NAGVMQNPRHLVRRRGQEARLRCSPMKGHSHVYWYRQLPEEGLKFMVYLQKENIIDESGMPKERFSAEFPKEGPSILRIQQVVRGDSAAYFCASSPTPPSRDTEAFFGQGTRLTVV.

This clone came up once. The CDR3 bases are TGCGCCAGGGTTTTCGCGGGGGCGCGGGAAAACATTCAGTACTTC. It translates to CARVFAGARENIQYF. J is TRBJ2-4 and V is TRBV23-1; weak D call: TRBD2 (7 bases). TRBV23-1 is annotated as an ORF whose role is uncertain. The CDR3 loop spans 15 amino acids. Trimming took 9 bases from V and 5 from J, leaving 20 bases between them.